A single sample is the source of the 6 T cell receptor beta chains below, sequenced in a study of blood T cell repertoires in COVID-19. Measured with immunoSEQ multiplex PCR; TCRdb has only the in-frame clones, and not every one. There are roughly 160,000 clones in the sample; over 80% occur only once, and approximately 13% lies in the top ten. The material sequenced was PBMCs or T cells enriched from blood (not recorded which). The receptor set was obtained from a woman aged 55-75 years who had recovered from COVID-19.

The chain joins TRBV10-3 to TRBJ1-1, with a possible D match to TRBD1 (6 bases). From germline, CDR1 is ENHRY and CDR2 SYGVKD. V was shortened by 5 bases and J by 0 bases, with 10 bases between the two germline ends. This CDR3 is 14 amino acids long. This CDR3 reads CAISRGQLNTEAFF. Written as DNA, the CDR3 is TGTGCCATCAGTAGAGGACAGTTGAACACTGAAGCTTTCTTT.

This clone was detected only a few times. The V gene is TRBV11-2, the J gene TRBJ2-7; TRBD2 matches 7 bases. V shed 1 base and J 3 bases; nucleotides not matched to a gene: 6. The CDR3 has 15 residues. Germline CDR1 is SGHAT and CDR2 is FQNNGV. The chain's CDR3 is CASSLVSERGYEQYF. DNA for the CDR3: TGTGCCAGCAGCTTAGTCAGCGAGCGGGGCTACGAGCAGTACTTC.

This chain uses TRBV11-2 with TRBJ2-7; D may be TRBD2 (6 bases). Trimming took 5 bases from V and 9 from J, leaving 23 bases between them. In germline, CDR1 is SGHAT, CDR2 FQNNGV. This CDR3 has 15 residues. CDR3 loop: CASSIPTRPELGQYF. CDR3 in DNA: TGTGCCAGCAGCATACCGACTAGGCCGGAGCTAGGGCAGTACTTC.

The chain is built from TRBV9 and TRBJ1-3, with unresolved D. Per the germline V gene, CDR1 is SGDLS and CDR2 is YYNGEE. Trimming left V 4 bases short and J 4 bases short, with 12 bases between. The CDR3 covers 14 residues. CDR3 DNA sequence: TGTGCCAGCAGCCCTGCCGGGAGAGGAAACACCATATATTTT. It yields the protein CASSPAGRGNTIYF.

The chain employs TRBV19 and TRBJ1-4; 10 nucleotides agree with TRBD1. CDR3 size: 15 residues. J gave up 6 bases and V 6 bases, and 7 bases lay outside the gene matches. The germline V gene has CDR1 LNHDA and CDR2 SQIVND (reference sequence). The CDR3 protein is CASSHGGTGDEKLFF. As DNA, the CDR3 is TGTGCCAGTAGCCACGGCGGGACAGGGGATGAAAAACTGTTTTTT.

This chain's CDR3 is CASRARGNANTGELFF. DNA for the CDR3: TGTGCCAGTAGAGCCAGGGGAAACGCGAACACCGGGGAGCTGTTTTTT. The chain recombines TRBV19 with TRBJ2-2; tentatively, D is TRBD1 (6 bases). Germline CDR1 LNHDA, CDR2 SQIVND (reference sequence). Trimming pared 6 bases from V and 0 bases from J, leaving 14 bases between. This CDR3 is built from 16 residues.